A selection of T cell receptor beta chains follows, all from one sample in a study of T cell responses to AZD1222 COVID-19 vaccine. TCRdb keeps only in-frame clones here, not all; method: immunoSEQ multiplex PCR. The table lists 96,000 or so clones, roughly nine tenths of them singletons. The material was peripheral blood, obtained on day 0 of AZD1222 vaccination. The source is an adult in good health. CDR3s include the opening cysteine and the closing phenylalanine or tryptophan. A D gene is named only where the DNA matches it firmly. Not all rows give a size; the values are once, few, many and, for expanded clones, a class.

V gene: TRBV28
J gene: TRBJ1-5
clone size: once
D gene: .
CDR3 protein: CASSLYRSSHSNQPQHF
CDR3 DNA: TGTGCCAGCAGTTTATACCGCTCATCCCACAGCAATCAGCCCCAGCATTTT

V gene: TRBV4-1
J gene: TRBJ2-1
clone size: .
D gene: .
CDR3 protein: CASSRSAGGHFGNEQFF
CDR3 DNA: TGCGCCAGCAGCCGTTCGGCCGGGGGCCATTTTGGGAATGAGCAGTTCTTC

V gene: TRBV4-1
J gene: TRBJ2-7
clone size: .
D gene: .
CDR3 protein: CASSQSDRSSYEQYF
CDR3 DNA: TGCGCCAGCAGCCAATCGGACAGAAGCTCCTACGAGCAGTACTTC

V gene: TRBV6-2/TRBV6-3
J gene: TRBJ1-6
clone size: .
D gene: .
CDR3 protein: CASSYSVFRLHF
CDR3 DNA: TGTGCCAGCAGTTACTCAGTGTTTCGGCTCCACTTT

V gene: TRBV28
J gene: TRBJ1-5
clone size: .
D gene: .
CDR3 protein: CASLISGTPNQPQHF
CDR3 DNA: TGTGCCAGCCTCATTTCCGGGACACCTAATCAGCCCCAGCATTTT

V gene: TRBV4-2
J gene: TRBJ2-3
clone size: .
D gene: .
CDR3 protein: CASSPEVASTDTQYF
CDR3 DNA: TGTGCCAGCAGCCCTGAGGTTGCTAGCACAGATACGCAGTATTTT

V gene: TRBV7-2
J gene: TRBJ1-2
clone size: once
D gene: .
CDR3 protein: CASSFGHNIYGYTF
CDR3 DNA: TGTGCCAGCAGCTTCGGGCACAACATCTATGGCTACACCTTC

V gene: TRBV2
J gene: TRBJ1-1
clone size: .
D gene: TRBD1
CDR3 protein: CASQERQGRPEAFF
CDR3 DNA: TGTGCCAGCCAGGAAAGACAGGGGCGCCCTGAAGCTTTCTTT

V gene: TRBV6-5
J gene: TRBJ1-2
clone size: .
D gene: .
CDR3 protein: CAGYLPHYGYTF
CDR3 DNA: TGTGCCGGCTACCTCCCCCACTATGGCTACACCTTC

V gene: TRBV18
J gene: TRBJ2-6
clone size: .
D gene: .
CDR3 protein: CASSPGSFSGANVLTF
CDR3 DNA: TGTGCCAGCTCACCTGGATCCTTCTCTGGGGCCAACGTCCTGACTTTC

V gene: TRBV6-6
J gene: TRBJ2-1
clone size: .
D gene: .
CDR3 protein: CASSPRTTPYNEQFF
CDR3 DNA: TGTGCCAGCAGTCCTCGGACCACCCCTTACAATGAGCAGTTCTTC

V gene: TRBV21-1
J gene: TRBJ2-2
clone size: .
D gene: .
CDR3 protein: CASSTGQREHTGELFF
CDR3 DNA: TGTGCCAGCAGCACGGGACAGAGGGAACACACCGGGGAGCTGTTTTTT

V gene: TRBV2
J gene: TRBJ2-4
clone size: .
D gene: .
CDR3 protein: CASIEVDKNIQYF
CDR3 DNA: TGTGCCAGCATTGAAGTAGACAAAAACATTCAGTACTTC

V gene: TRBV19
J gene: TRBJ1-2
clone size: .
D gene: .
CDR3 protein: CASSPGPVPHGYTF
CDR3 DNA: TGTGCCAGTAGCCCGGGCCCAGTCCCGCATGGCTACACCTTC

V gene: TRBV19
J gene: TRBJ1-5
clone size: .
D gene: .
CDR3 protein: CASSIGGGGTGNQPQHF
CDR3 DNA: TGTGCCAGTAGTATAGGGGGCGGCGGGACGGGCAATCAGCCCCAGCATTTT

V gene: TRBV5-4
J gene: TRBJ1-2
clone size: .
D gene: .
CDR3 protein: CASSLRYGIYGYTF
CDR3 DNA: TGTGCCAGCAGCTTGAGATACGGGATCTATGGCTACACCTTC

V gene: TRBV7-2
J gene: TRBJ1-5
clone size: .
D gene: .
CDR3 protein: CASSLREWNQPQHF
CDR3 DNA: TGTGCCAGCAGCTTAAGGGAGTGGAATCAGCCCCAGCATTTT

V gene: TRBV27
J gene: TRBJ1-1
clone size: .
D gene: TRBD1
CDR3 protein: CASSRQGARTEAFF
CDR3 DNA: TGTGCCAGCAGTAGACAGGGGGCAAGAACTGAAGCTTTCTTT

V gene: TRBV7-3
J gene: TRBJ1-1
clone size: .
D gene: .
CDR3 protein: CASSLTGNTEAFF
CDR3 DNA: TGTGCCAGCAGCCTGACAGGGAACACTGAAGCTTTCTTT

V gene: TRBV18
J gene: TRBJ1-1
clone size: .
D gene: .
CDR3 protein: CASSPTVGRRGGAFF
CDR3 DNA: TGTGCCAGCTCACCAACGGTAGGGCGTCGAGGGGGAGCTTTCTTT

V gene: TRBV18
J gene: TRBJ1-5
clone size: once
D gene: .
CDR3 protein: CASSPKDRISNQPQHF
CDR3 DNA: TGTGCCAGCTCACCTAAAGACCGGATTAGCAATCAGCCCCAGCATTTT

V gene: TRBV9
J gene: TRBJ1-1
clone size: .
D gene: .
CDR3 protein: CASSVGIVPNTEAFF
CDR3 DNA: TGTGCCAGCAGCGTAGGTATAGTACCAAACACTGAAGCTTTCTTT

V gene: TRBV23-1
J gene: TRBJ2-7
clone size: .
D gene: TRBD1
CDR3 protein: CASRTGTALAYEQYF
CDR3 DNA: TGCGCCAGCAGGACCGGGACAGCCCTTGCCTACGAGCAGTACTTC